The 6 T cell receptor beta chains reported below all come from one sample, sequenced in a study of identical twins. MiXCR was run by TCRdb on the 5' RACE reads, yielding one entry per CDR3 protein. This sample yields 550,000 to 700,000 distinct CDR3 sequences, of which over 20% are seen a single time; 4% to 4.5% belongs to the top ten. The same data also contributed to another study, on T cells expressing NK-cell markers.

The sample comprised PBMCs. The receptor source for this set is a woman between 18 and 30 years old in good health.

In DNA form, the CDR3 reads TGCGCCAGCAGCCCTTCAGGCACGGGGGAGACCCAGTACTTC. As protein: CASSPSGTGETQYF. The chain has TRBV5-1 and TRBJ2-5, with D tentatively TRBD2 (5 bases). Between the trimmed V and J ends, which lost 4 bases and 5 bases, there was a span of 15 bases. The germline V gene has CDR1 SGHRS and CDR2 YFSETQ. This CDR3 spans 14 amino acids.

The chain has TRBV7-8 and TRBJ2-1; 7 bases align to TRBD2. CDR1 and CDR2 (germline): SGHVS, FQNEAQ. V was pared by 1 base and J by 3 bases, with 6 bases of the junction left unmatched. The CDR3 contains 16 residues. CDR3 loop: CASSLVLIAGYNEQFF. Written as DNA, the CDR3 is TGTGCCAGCAGCTTAGTTTTAATAGCGGGCTACAATGAGCAGTTCTTC.

The V call is TRBV10-3, the J call TRBJ2-2, with TRBD1 as a possible D gene (6 bases). The CDR3 contains 11 residues. The germline CDR1 and CDR2 sequences are ENHRY and SYGVKD. The V end was cut by 10 bases, the J end by 7 bases, with 10 bases between. DNA for the CDR3: TGTGCCACCCAGGGGATCGGGGAGCTGTTTTTT. Translation: CATQGIGELFF.

This chain connects TRBV20-1 to TRBJ2-3, with D perhaps matching TRBD1 (5 bases). V lost 4 bases to trimming and J lost 2 bases, with 16 bases between them. CDR3 length: 15 amino acids. Germline CDR1 is DFQATT and CDR2 is SNEGSKA (reference sequence). The CDR3, as DNA: TGCAGTGCTAAAGTGGTAGGGGCCTTCACAGATACGCAGTATTTT. Protein product: CSAKVVGAFTDTQYF.

This sequence joins TRBV12-3 or TRBV12-4 and TRBJ2-5; no clear D gene. V shed 5 bases and J shed 8 bases, with 9 bases lying between them. This CDR3 region has 11 residues. In nucleotides, the CDR3 is TGTGCCAGCAGTGGGAAAAAAACCCAGTACTTC. Translated: CASSGKKTQYF.

This clonotype was counted between two and nine times. The gene calls are TRBV20-1 and TRBJ2-5; 8 bases agree with TRBD2. In germline, CDR1 is DFQATT, CDR2 SNEGSKA (reference sequence). CDR3 length equals 14 residues. With 2 bases clipped from V and 2 bases from J, the junction kept 4 bases outside the gene matches. CDR3 protein: CSARRGGGQETQYF. The DNA of the CDR3 is TGCAGTGCTAGACGGGGGGGGGGTCAAGAGACCCAGTACTTC.